Each of the 26 T cell receptor beta chains below was sequenced from the same sample in a study of cytomegalovirus exposure and HLA in healthy donors. The study ran its PCR with 60 Vbeta and 13 Jbeta primers. Sequencing was performed with immunoSEQ multiplex PCR; in TCRdb, only in-frame clones are kept and a portion is missing. The sample lists about 120,000 clones, 81% occurring once. Material: PBMCs. Every receptor here comes from a man aged 18 to 29 in good health and CMV-seronegative.

V usage is TRBV19 and J usage is TRBJ1-1, with a tentative D call TRBD1 (6 bases). V gave up 6 bases and J gave up 1 base, with 12 bases separating them. CDR3 length: 14 residues. Germline lookup yields CDR1 LNHDA and CDR2 SQIVND (reference sequence). The CDR3 DNA reads as TGTGCCAGTAGCTACAGGACAGCGAACACTGAAGCTTTCTTT. This gives the protein CASSYRTANTEAFF.

This clone was detected only a few times. Other DNA variants within this sample encode the same CDR3. J is TRBJ1-1 and V is TRBV7-9; no definite D call. The CDR3 contains 13 residues. Trimming cost V 2 bases and J 1 base, with 5 bases left between them. Germline CDR1 is SEHNR and CDR2 is FQNEAQ (reference sequence). The CDR3 sequence: CASSLSGNTEAFF. In nucleotides, the CDR3 is TGTGCCAGCAGCTTATCGGGGAACACTGAAGCTTTCTTT.

The chain joins TRBV12-5 to TRBJ1-4; 7 bases are shared with TRBD1. Germline V gene data show CDR1 as LGHNT and CDR2 as FRNRAP. The CDR3 length is 14 residues. V was pared by 6 bases and J by 8 bases, with 9 bases of the junction left unmatched. CDR3: CASGRDSWGEKLFF. CDR3 coding DNA: TGTGCTAGTGGCCGGGACAGCTGGGGGGAAAAACTGTTTTTT.

The chain has TRBV27 and TRBJ2-2, with D perhaps TRBD2 (6 bases). Germline lookup yields CDR1 MNHEY and CDR2 SMNVEV (reference sequence). The CDR3 totals 16 residues. V lost 3 bases to trimming and J lost 5 bases, with 16 bases between them. The CDR3 here is CASSFEGTVVTGELFF. The CDR3 nucleotides are TGTGCCAGCAGTTTCGAAGGGACTGTCGTTACCGGGGAGCTGTTTTTT.

The chain employs TRBV10-2 and TRBJ2-7, with 16 bases aligning to TRBD2. The CDR3 loop spans 16 amino acids. Germline trimming cut 9 bases from V and 2 bases from J; bases unmatched to any gene: 7. The V gene's germline CDR1 is WSHSY and CDR2 SAAADI. The CDR3 spells CASSGTSGGGTYEQYF. The CDR3 DNA reads as TGCGCCAGTAGCGGGACTAGCGGGGGGGGCACCTACGAGCAGTACTTC.

The chain couples TRBV7-6 to TRBJ2-7, with TRBD1 as a possible D gene (5 bases). The CDR3 has 13 residues. Germline-derived CDR1 and CDR2 are SGHVS and FNYEAQ. Trimming cost V 0 bases and J 3 bases, with 6 bases left between them. DNA of the CDR3: TGTGCCAGCAGCTTAGCCGACAGCTACGAGCAGTACTTC. This encodes CASSLADSYEQYF.

This clone has more than one count but fewer than ten. V gene TRBV5-4 combines with J gene TRBJ2-7, with TRBD1 matching 7 bases. With 9 bases clipped from V and 2 bases from J, the junction kept 20 bases outside the gene matches. Germline loops: CDR1 SGHNT, CDR2 YYREEE (reference sequence). CDR3 length: 17 amino acids. The CDR3 sequence is CANKTGTALVAAYEQYF. CDR3 nucleotide sequence: TGTGCCAATAAGACCGGGACAGCCCTCGTAGCCGCCTACGAGCAGTACTTC.

In this sample, this clone turned up once. The V gene is TRBV25-1, the J gene TRBJ1-4, with TRBD1 as a possible D gene (5 bases). This CDR3 is built from 14 residues. Germline CDR1 is MGHDK and CDR2 is SYGVNS. The germline V and J ends were trimmed by 5 bases and 6 bases, with 13 bases remaining between them. The CDR3 protein is CASSFGGGHEKLFF. The DNA of the CDR3 is TGTGCCAGCAGTTTCGGGGGGGGTCATGAAAAACTGTTTTTT.

The chain recombines TRBV19 with TRBJ1-2; 12 bases are a match to TRBD1. This CDR3 contains 13 residues. Germline V gene lookup returns CDR1 LNHDA and CDR2 SQIVND (reference sequence). Germline trimming cut 10 bases from V and 6 bases from J; bases unmatched to any gene: 6. The CDR3 DNA reads as TGTGCCACCGCCGGGACAGGGGGCAATGGCTACACCTTC. Residues: CATAGTGGNGYTF.

The V gene is TRBV7-2, the J gene TRBJ2-2; 8 nucleotides match TRBD2. Losses at the gene ends were 6 bases for V and 2 bases for J; bases not matched to a gene: 5. The CDR3 runs 15 residues. Germline loops: CDR1 SGHTA, CDR2 FQGNSA. CDR3 sequence reads: CASRSGLANTGELFF. In DNA form, the CDR3 reads TGTGCCAGCAGATCAGGACTAGCCAACACCGGGGAGCTGTTTTTT.

The chain carries TRBV5-6 and TRBJ1-1; a possible D gene is TRBD1 (5 bases). This CDR3 spans 13 amino acids. CDR1 is SGHDT, CDR2 YYEEEE, per germline. Deletions cut 3 bases from V and 3 bases from J, with 9 bases between. In nucleotides, the CDR3 is TGTGCCAGCAGCTGGACACAGTACACTGAAGCTTTCTTT. Its protein is CASSWTQYTEAFF.

The CDR3 region has the DNA TGTGCCAGCAGGACAGGTTCGCTCACCGGGGAGCTGTTTTTT. Translating gives CASRTGSLTGELFF. This chain connects TRBV6-6 to TRBJ1-3, with D tentatively TRBD1 (6 bases). The closer fit of TRBJ2-2 to the DNA end suggests the J call may be wrong. The CDR3 sequence is 14 residues long. In germline, CDR1 is MNHNY, CDR2 SVGAGI (reference sequence).

This clone appeared a few times. The chain recombines TRBV5-1 with TRBJ2-5; 10 bases fit TRBD2. Germline V gene data show CDR1 as SGHRS and CDR2 as YFSETQ. This CDR3 contains 15 residues. Trimming removed 4 bases from V and 1 base from J; junction bases left unmatched: 4. This chain's CDR3 is CASSGSGGAQETQYF. CDR3 nucleotide sequence: TGCGCCAGCAGCGGCAGCGGGGGGGCCCAAGAGACCCAGTACTTC. The full variable domain, in which reference TRBV5-1 and TRBJ2-5 provide the parts outside the CDR3, is KAGVTQTPRYLIKTRGQQVTLSCSPISGHRSVSWYQQTPGQGLQFLFEYFSETQRNKGNFPGRFSGRQFSNSRSEMNVSTLELGDSALYLCASSGSGGAQETQYFGPGTRLLVL.

The chain has TRBV9 and TRBJ1-3, with D uncertain. V was clipped by 0 bases and J by 4 bases, with 8 bases between them. Germline V gene sequence: CDR1 SGDLS, CDR2 YYNGEE. This CDR3 region has 14 residues. The CDR3 loop is CASSVAAQGNTIYF. DNA for the CDR3: TGTGCCAGCAGCGTAGCTGCACAGGGAAACACCATATATTTT.

The rearrangement uses TRBV9 and TRBJ1-3, with D possibly being TRBD1 (6 bases). With 0 bases removed from V and 2 bases from J, the gap between germline ends came to 12 bases. The CDR3 covers 16 residues. Germline loops: CDR1 SGDLS, CDR2 YYNGEE. The CDR3 nucleotides read TGTGCCAGCAGCGTAGGGACAGCCTACGCTGGAAACACCATATATTTT. Residues: CASSVGTAYAGNTIYF.

The chain carries TRBV19 and TRBJ1-3; D is ambiguous. Germline assignment: CDR1 LNHDA and CDR2 SQIVND (reference sequence). Trimming took off 5 bases at V and 8 bases at J, with 7 bases between the two ends. The length of the CDR3 is 11 residues. CDR3 sequence reads: CASSFGDTIYF. As DNA, the CDR3 is TGTGCCAGTAGTTTCGGAGACACCATATATTTT.

CDR3 coding DNA: TGTGCCAGCAGCTTAGTAACAGACTCCTACGAGCAGTACTTC. Encoded protein: CASSLVTDSYEQYF. This chain connects TRBV7-9 to TRBJ2-7; D not certain. V lost 1 base and J lost 0, with 7 bases in between. Germline V gives CDR1 SEHNR, CDR2 FQNEAQ (reference sequence). The CDR3 totals 14 residues. The variable domain in full, with the rest retrieved from reference TRBV7-9 and TRBJ2-7, is DTGVSQNPRHKITKRGQNVTFRCDPISEHNRLYWYRQTLGQGPEFLTYFQNEAQLEKSRLLSDRFSAERPKGSFSTLEIQRTEQGDSAMYLCASSLVTDSYEQYFGPGTRLTVT.

The chain is built from TRBV12-2 and TRBJ2-7; TRBD1 was called by the table and not checked on the DNA. TRBV12-2 corresponds to a pseudogene. CDR3 length: 17 residues. The CDR3 reads CASRLDVQYRPAYEQYF. In nucleotides, the CDR3 is TGTGCAAGTCGCTTAGACGTTCAGTACAGGCCAGCCTACGAGCAGTACTTC.

This chain links TRBV19 with TRBJ1-2; no clear D gene. Germline assignment: CDR1 LNHDA and CDR2 SQIVND (reference sequence). Trimming removed 3 bases at V and 5 bases at J, with 10 bases between. The CDR3 extends over 13 amino acids. CDR3: CASSISENYGYTF. Here the CDR3 DNA reads TGTGCCAGTAGTATTTCCGAGAATTATGGCTACACCTTC.

The CDR3 bases are TGTGCCAGCAGTTACCGGGGTGGTAGTGAAGAGACCCAGTACTTC. It codes for CASSYRGGSEETQYF. The chain recombines TRBV6-5 with TRBJ2-5; D may be TRBD2 (5 bases). The germline gives CDR1 MNHEY, CDR2 SVGAGI. CDR3 length: 15 amino acids. Trimming stripped 2 bases from V and 3 bases from J, with 13 bases between.

V gene TRBV18 combines with J gene TRBJ2-7; D may be TRBD2 (5 bases). V was trimmed by 2 bases and J by 2 bases, leaving 7 bases between them. CDR3 length equals 13 residues. Germline values: CDR1 KGHSH, CDR2 LQKENI. In DNA form, the CDR3 reads TGTGCCAGCTCACCAGTCGGGACCTACGAGCAGTACTTC. It codes for CASSPVGTYEQYF.

V is TRBV6-5 and J is TRBJ2-7, with a possible D match to TRBD2 (5 bases). V shed 5 bases and J shed 3 bases, with 8 bases lying between them. The germline CDR1 and CDR2 sequences are MNHEY and SVGAGI. The CDR3 extends over 12 amino acids. CDR3 sequence: CASSTRGYEQYF. The DNA of the CDR3 is TGTGCCAGCAGTACCCGGGGCTACGAGCAGTACTTC.

The V call is TRBV29-1, the J call TRBJ2-7; no definite D call. CDR3 length: 11 residues. Trimming removed 4 bases at V and 2 bases at J, with 6 bases between. The V gene's germline CDR1 is SQVTM and CDR2 ANQGSEA. CDR3 in DNA: TGCAGCGTTGGAGGAACCTACGAGCAGTACTTC. Its translation is CSVGGTYEQYF.

The chain couples TRBV5-1 to TRBJ2-1; tentative D call: TRBD1 (5 bases). The CDR3 runs to 14 residues. V was trimmed by 2 bases and J by 4 bases, leaving 10 bases between them. Germline loops: CDR1 SGHRS, CDR2 YFSETQ. The CDR3 loop is CASSLSDSYNEQFF. The CDR3 nucleotides are TGCGCCAGCAGCTTAAGCGACAGTTACAATGAGCAGTTCTTC.

The chain recombines TRBV11-2 with TRBJ2-2, with TRBD1 matching 10 bases. Germline trimming cut 5 bases from V and 4 bases from J; bases unmatched to any gene: 4. There are 15 residues in the CDR3. Germline V gene sequence: CDR1 SGHAT, CDR2 FQNNGV. For the CDR3, the DNA is TGTGCCAGCAGCCTGGGACAGGGGCTCACCGGGGAGCTGTTTTTT. This sequence encodes CASSLGQGLTGELFF.

The sample holds one count of this clone. The chain has TRBV5-6 and TRBJ2-5; D gene ambiguous. The CDR3 is 14 amino acids. V was cut by 0 bases and J by 7 bases, with 13 bases left in between. The V gene's germline CDR1 is SGHDT and CDR2 YYEEEE. CDR3 sequence (DNA): TGTGCCAGCAGCTTGGGTCTGGCAAGAGGGACCCAGTACTTC. Its protein product is CASSLGLARGTQYF.